The next 13 T cell receptor beta chains were all read from a single sample in a study of cytomegalovirus exposure and HLA in healthy donors. The study ran its PCR with 60 Vbeta and 13 Jbeta primers. Method: immunoSEQ multiplex PCR; TCRdb's copy keeps in-frame clones and lacks some. The profile shows fewer than 140,000 clones, over 60% of them singletons. Source material: PBMCs. These receptors were obtained from a woman aged 45-65 years in good health and CMV-seropositive.

Concerning this clone: This sample includes further DNA sequences coding for the same CDR3. The chain uses TRBV5-4 and TRBJ1-2; 7 nucleotides match TRBD1. The trim removed 0 bases at V and 4 bases at J, leaving 3 bases unmatched. The CDR3 runs to 14 residues. Per the germline V gene, CDR1 is SGHNT and CDR2 is YYREEE (reference sequence). The CDR3 DNA follows: TGTGCCAGCAGCTTGGACAGGGGAGGCTATGGCTACACCTTC. Protein: CASSLDRGGYGYTF.

The V call is TRBV10-3, the J call TRBJ2-2; D is perhaps TRBD1 (7 bases). Per the germline V gene, CDR1 is ENHRY and CDR2 is SYGVKD. V lost 8 bases and J 5 bases, leaving 18 bases between the germline ends. CDR3 length: 15 amino acids. The CDR3 reads CAIGGGVRGTGELFF. CDR3 bases: TGTGCCATCGGAGGGGGCGTGAGGGGGACCGGGGAGCTGTTTTTT.

This clone was counted a single time. The V and J genes are TRBV4-1 and TRBJ1-5, with a possible D match to TRBD1 (5 bases). This CDR3 comprises 15 residues. The V end lost 4 bases, the J end lost 4 bases, and 14 bases lay between the germline ends. Germline assignment: CDR1 MGHRA and CDR2 YSYEKL. CDR3 loop: CASSRVQEFNQPQHF. CDR3 nucleotide sequence: TGCGCCAGCAGCCGGGTACAGGAGTTTAATCAGCCCCAGCATTTT.

CDR3 loop: CASSPMTALNTEAFF. The CDR3 DNA follows: TGCGCCAGCAGCCCCATGACAGCTTTGAACACTGAAGCTTTCTTT. The chain uses TRBV5-1 and TRBJ1-1, with TRBD1 as a possible D gene (5 bases). The germline CDR1 and CDR2 sequences are SGHRS and YFSETQ. V gave up 4 bases and J gave up 0 bases, with 13 bases separating them. CDR3 length: 15 amino acids.

In DNA, the CDR3 is TGTGCCAGCAGCGACAACAGGGGCGTCAAAAACATTCAGTACTTC. Protein product: CASSDNRGVKNIQYF. The rearrangement uses TRBV9 and TRBJ2-4, with 7 positions matching TRBD1. Germline CDR1 SGDLS, CDR2 YYNGEE. The CDR3 contains 15 residues. The J segment lost 3 bases and the V segment lost 3 bases, leaving 6 bases of the junction unmatched.

This clone was seen a handful of times. The chain combines TRBV15 with TRBJ2-7; weak D call: TRBD1 (7 bases). The CDR3 loop spans 16 amino acids. Germline loops: CDR1 LNHNV, CDR2 YYDKDF (reference sequence). The V and J ends lost 0 bases and 2 bases respectively, with 14 bases between them. The CDR3, as DNA: TGTGCCACCAGCAGAGATGGAGGAGGGACAGCCTACGAGCAGTACTTC. Translated: CATSRDGGGTAYEQYF.

This rearrangement joins TRBV6-5 to TRBJ2-4; 10 positions match TRBD1. CDR1 MNHEY and CDR2 SVGAGI come from the germline V gene. This CDR3 contains 16 residues. Trimming cost V 0 bases and J 7 bases; bases outside gene matches: 6. In DNA, the CDR3 is TGTGCCAGCAGTTACTCTCCTTGGGGACAGGGGAACATTCAGTACTTC. This encodes CASSYSPWGQGNIQYF.

The sample holds one count of this clone. This CDR3 reads CSVEGLQGANWGYTF. In nucleotides, the CDR3 is TGCAGCGTTGAAGGGCTACAGGGGGCAAACTGGGGCTACACCTTC. The chain links TRBV29-1 to TRBJ1-2; 9 bases map to TRBD1. The germline CDR1 and CDR2 sequences are SQVTM and ANQGSEA. This CDR3 region has 15 residues. V lost 1 base to trimming and J lost 8 bases; unmatched junction nucleotides: 11.

The CDR3 is CASSINAFPSTDTQYF. CDR3 bases: TGTGCCAGTAGTATAAATGCGTTTCCTAGCACAGATACGCAGTATTTT. This chain joins TRBV19 and TRBJ2-3; D unclear. This CDR3 is 16 amino acids long. Germline V gene lookup returns CDR1 LNHDA and CDR2 SQIVND (reference sequence). The V gene lost 2 bases and the J gene lost 0 bases, with 12 bases spanning the gap.

V usage is TRBV19 and J usage is TRBJ2-5; D perhaps matches TRBD2 (6 bases). Trimming shortened V by 5 bases and J by 3 bases, and 19 bases separated the two germline ends. The CDR3 totals 16 residues. The germline V gene encodes CDR1 LNHDA and CDR2 SQIVND (reference sequence). DNA for the CDR3: TGTGCCAGTAGTTTCGGGTGGAGGGGAGTTGAAGAGACCCAGTACTTC. Translating it yields CASSFGWRGVEETQYF.

This clone was counted between two and nine times. The chain recombines TRBV29-1 with TRBJ1-2; no clear D gene. The CDR3 is 13 residues long. The germline V gene has CDR1 SQVTM and CDR2 ANQGSEA. Between the trimmed V and J ends, which lost 1 base and 8 bases, there was a span of 14 bases. As DNA, the CDR3 is TGCAGCGTTGAAGGGGGAGAAGTGGGAGGCTACACCTTC. Protein sequence: CSVEGGEVGGYTF.

This sequence joins TRBV5-1 and TRBJ1-2; 9 nucleotides align to TRBD1. Trimming removed 2 bases from V and 6 bases from J; junction bases left unmatched: 2. The CDR3 length is 13 residues. Germline V gene sequence: CDR1 SGHRS, CDR2 YFSETQ. CDR3 nucleotides: TGCGCCAGCAGCTTACAGGGGGCGCATGGCTACACCTTC. Its translation: CASSLQGAHGYTF. The full variable domain, in which reference TRBV5-1 and TRBJ1-2 provide the parts outside the CDR3, is KAGVTQTPRYLIKTRGQQVTLSCSPISGHRSVSWYQQTPGQGLQFLFEYFSETQRNKGNFPGRFSGRQFSNSRSEMNVSTLELGDSALYLCASSLQGAHGYTFGSGTRLTVV.

This chain connects TRBV21-1 to TRBJ2-7; TRBD2, as called in the table, went unchecked against the DNA. TRBV21-1 is a recognized pseudogene. CDR3 size: 15 residues. CDR3 in DNA: TGTGCCAGCAAGTTAGCGGGGGGCGATCCCTACGAGCAGTACTTC. This translates into CASKLAGGDPYEQYF.